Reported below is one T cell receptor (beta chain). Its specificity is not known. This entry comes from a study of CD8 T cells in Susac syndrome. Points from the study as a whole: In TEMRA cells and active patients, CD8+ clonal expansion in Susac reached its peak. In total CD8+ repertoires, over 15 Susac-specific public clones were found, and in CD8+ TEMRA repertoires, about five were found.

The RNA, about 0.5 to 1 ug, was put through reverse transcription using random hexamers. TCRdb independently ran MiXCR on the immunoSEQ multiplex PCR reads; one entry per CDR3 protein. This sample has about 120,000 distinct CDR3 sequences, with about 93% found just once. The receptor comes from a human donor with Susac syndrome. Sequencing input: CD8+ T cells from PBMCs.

The chain's CDR3 is CATSDSSGSLDTQYF. Written as DNA, the CDR3 is TGTGCCACCAGTGACTCCTCCGGGAGCTTGGATACGCAGTATTTT. J is TRBJ2-3 and V is TRBV24-1, with D perhaps matching TRBD2 (6 bases). The germline V gene encodes CDR1 KGHDR and CDR2 SFDVKD. This CDR3 has 15 amino acids. The V end was cut by 4 bases, the J end by 6 bases, with 16 bases between.